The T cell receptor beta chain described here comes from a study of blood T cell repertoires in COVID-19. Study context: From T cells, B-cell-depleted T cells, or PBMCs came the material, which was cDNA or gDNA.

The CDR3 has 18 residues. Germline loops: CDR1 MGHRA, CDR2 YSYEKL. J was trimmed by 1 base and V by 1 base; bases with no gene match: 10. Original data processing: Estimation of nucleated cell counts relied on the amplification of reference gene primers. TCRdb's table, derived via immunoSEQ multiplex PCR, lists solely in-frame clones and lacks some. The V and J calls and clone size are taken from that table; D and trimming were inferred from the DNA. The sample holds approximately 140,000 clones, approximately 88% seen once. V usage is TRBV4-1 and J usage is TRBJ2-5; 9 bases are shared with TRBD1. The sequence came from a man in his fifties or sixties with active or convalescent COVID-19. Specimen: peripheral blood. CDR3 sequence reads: CASSQGVGTGNSQETQYF. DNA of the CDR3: TGCGCCAGCAGCCAAGGAGTGGGGACAGGGAACTCCCAAGAGACCCAGTACTTC.